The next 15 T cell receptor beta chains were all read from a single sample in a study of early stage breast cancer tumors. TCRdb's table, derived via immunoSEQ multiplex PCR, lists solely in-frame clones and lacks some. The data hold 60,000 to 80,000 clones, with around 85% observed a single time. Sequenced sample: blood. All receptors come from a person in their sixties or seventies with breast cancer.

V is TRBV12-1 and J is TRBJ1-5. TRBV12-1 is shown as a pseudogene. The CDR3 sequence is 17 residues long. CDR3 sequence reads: CASSFKRILRSNQPQHF. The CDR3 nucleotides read TGTGCCAGCAGCTTTAAAAGAATCTTGAGAAGCAATCAGCCCCAGCATTTT.

CDR3 DNA: TGTGCCAGCCCTGGTAGAACCACCGGGGAGCTGTTTTTT. This encodes CASPGRTTGELFF. V is TRBV19 and J is TRBJ2-2; D remains unclear. V lost 9 bases, J lost 4 bases, and 12 bases lay in between. The V gene's germline CDR1 is LNHDA and CDR2 SQIVND (reference sequence). CDR3 length: 13 residues.

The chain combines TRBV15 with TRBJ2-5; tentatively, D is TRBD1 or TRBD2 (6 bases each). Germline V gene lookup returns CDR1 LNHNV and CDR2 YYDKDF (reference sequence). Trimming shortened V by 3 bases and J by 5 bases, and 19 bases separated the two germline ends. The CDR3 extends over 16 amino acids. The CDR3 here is CATSRTGAYKGETQYF. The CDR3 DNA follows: TGTGCCACCAGCAGGACGGGGGCCTATAAGGGTGAGACCCAGTACTTC.

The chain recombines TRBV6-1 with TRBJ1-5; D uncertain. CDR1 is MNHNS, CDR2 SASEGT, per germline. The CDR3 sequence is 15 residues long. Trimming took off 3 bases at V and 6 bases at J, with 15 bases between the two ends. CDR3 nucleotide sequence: TGTGCCAGCAGTGACCTCGGGTCCGGGAGTCAGCCCCAGCATTTT. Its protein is CASSDLGSGSQPQHF.

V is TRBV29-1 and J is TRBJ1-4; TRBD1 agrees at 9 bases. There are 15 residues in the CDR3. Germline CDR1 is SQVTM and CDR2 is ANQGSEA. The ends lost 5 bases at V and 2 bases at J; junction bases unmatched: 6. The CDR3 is CSVRDRVATNEKLFF. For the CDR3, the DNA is TGCAGCGTTAGGGACAGGGTGGCGACTAATGAAAAACTGTTTTTT.

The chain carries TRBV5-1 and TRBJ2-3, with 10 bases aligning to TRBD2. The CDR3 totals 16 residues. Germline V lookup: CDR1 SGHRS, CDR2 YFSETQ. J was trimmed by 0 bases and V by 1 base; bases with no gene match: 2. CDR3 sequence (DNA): TGCGCCAGCAGCTTGATTAGCGGGGGGAGCACAGATACGCAGTATTTT. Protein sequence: CASSLISGGSTDTQYF.

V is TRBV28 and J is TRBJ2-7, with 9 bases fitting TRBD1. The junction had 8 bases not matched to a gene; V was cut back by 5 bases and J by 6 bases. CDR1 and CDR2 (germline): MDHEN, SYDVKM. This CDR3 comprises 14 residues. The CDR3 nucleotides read TGTGCCAGCAGTAAGACAGGGGGGTCTCTCGAGCAGTACTTC. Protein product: CASSKTGGSLEQYF.

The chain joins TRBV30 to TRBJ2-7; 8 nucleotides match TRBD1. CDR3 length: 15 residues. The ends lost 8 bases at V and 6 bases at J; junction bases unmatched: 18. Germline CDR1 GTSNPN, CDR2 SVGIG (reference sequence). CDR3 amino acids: CALGGSARGRSEQYF. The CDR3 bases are TGTGCCCTTGGAGGGTCTGCCAGGGGGCGCTCCGAGCAGTACTTC. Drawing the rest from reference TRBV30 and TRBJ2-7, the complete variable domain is SQTIHQWPATLVQPVGSPLSLECTVEGTSNPNLYWYRQAAGRGLQLLFYSVGIGQISSEVPQNLSASRPQDRQFILSSKKLLLSDSGFYLCALGGSARGRSEQYFGPGTRLTVT.

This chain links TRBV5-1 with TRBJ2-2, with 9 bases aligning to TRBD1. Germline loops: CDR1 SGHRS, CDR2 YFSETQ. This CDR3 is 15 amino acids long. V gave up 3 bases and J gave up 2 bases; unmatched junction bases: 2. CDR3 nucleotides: TGCGCCAGCAGCTCCACAGGGGGCAACACCGGGGAGCTGTTTTTT. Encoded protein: CASSSTGGNTGELFF.

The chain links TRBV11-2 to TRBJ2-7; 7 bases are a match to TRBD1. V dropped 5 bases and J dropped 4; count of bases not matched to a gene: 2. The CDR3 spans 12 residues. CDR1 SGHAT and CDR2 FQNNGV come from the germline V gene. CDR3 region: CASSTTGYEQYF. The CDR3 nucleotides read TGTGCCAGCAGCACGACAGGGTACGAGCAGTACTTC.

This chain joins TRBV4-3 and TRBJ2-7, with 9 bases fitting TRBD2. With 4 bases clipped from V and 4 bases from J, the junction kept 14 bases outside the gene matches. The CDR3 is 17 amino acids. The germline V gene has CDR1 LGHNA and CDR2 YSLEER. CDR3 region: CASSLTGGLAGPYEQYF. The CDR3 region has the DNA TGCGCCAGCAGCCTCACGGGGGGGCTAGCGGGGCCATACGAGCAGTACTTC.

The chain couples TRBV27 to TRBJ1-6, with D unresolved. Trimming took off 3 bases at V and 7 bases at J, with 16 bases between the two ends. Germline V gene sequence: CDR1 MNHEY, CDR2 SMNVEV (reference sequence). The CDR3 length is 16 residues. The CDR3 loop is CASSFEPPRVNSPLHF. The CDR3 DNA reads TGTGCCAGCAGTTTTGAACCCCCTAGGGTAAATTCACCCCTCCACTTT.

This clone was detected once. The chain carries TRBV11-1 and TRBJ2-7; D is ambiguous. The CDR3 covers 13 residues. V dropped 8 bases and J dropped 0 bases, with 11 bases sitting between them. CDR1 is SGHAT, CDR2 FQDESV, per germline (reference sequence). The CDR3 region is CASAKGSSYEQYF. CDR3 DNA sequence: TGTGCCAGCGCCAAGGGTAGCTCCTACGAGCAGTACTTC.

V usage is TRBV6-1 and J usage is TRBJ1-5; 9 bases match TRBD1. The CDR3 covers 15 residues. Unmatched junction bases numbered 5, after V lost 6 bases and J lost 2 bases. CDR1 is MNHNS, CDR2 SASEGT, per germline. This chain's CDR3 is CASSLDRGGNQPQHF. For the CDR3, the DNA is TGTGCCAGCAGCCTGGACAGGGGTGGCAATCAGCCCCAGCATTTT.

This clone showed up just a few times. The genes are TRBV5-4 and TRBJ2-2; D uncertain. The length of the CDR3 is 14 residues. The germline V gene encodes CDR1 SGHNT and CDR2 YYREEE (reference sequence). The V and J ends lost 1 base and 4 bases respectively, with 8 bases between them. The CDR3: CASSLSQVTGELFF. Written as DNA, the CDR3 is TGTGCCAGCAGCTTGTCTCAGGTCACCGGGGAGCTGTTTTTT.